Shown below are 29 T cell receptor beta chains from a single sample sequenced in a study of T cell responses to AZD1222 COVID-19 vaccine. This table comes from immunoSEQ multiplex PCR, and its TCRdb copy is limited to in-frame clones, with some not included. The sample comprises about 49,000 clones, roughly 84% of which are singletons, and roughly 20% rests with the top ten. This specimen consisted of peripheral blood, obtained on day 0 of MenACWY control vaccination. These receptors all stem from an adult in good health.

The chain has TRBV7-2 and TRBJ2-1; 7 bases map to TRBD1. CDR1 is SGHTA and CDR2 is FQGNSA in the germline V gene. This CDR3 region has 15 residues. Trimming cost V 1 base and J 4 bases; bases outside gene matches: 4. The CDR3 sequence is CASSLDAGGYNEQFF. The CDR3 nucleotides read TGTGCCAGCAGCTTAGATGCAGGGGGTTACAATGAGCAGTTCTTC.

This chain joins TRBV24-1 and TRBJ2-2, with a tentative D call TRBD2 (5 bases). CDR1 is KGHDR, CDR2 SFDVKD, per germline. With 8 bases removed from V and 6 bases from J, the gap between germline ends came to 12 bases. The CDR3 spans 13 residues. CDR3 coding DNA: TGTGCCACCATGGACCCGGGGTCCGGGGAGCTGTTTTTT. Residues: CATMDPGSGELFF.

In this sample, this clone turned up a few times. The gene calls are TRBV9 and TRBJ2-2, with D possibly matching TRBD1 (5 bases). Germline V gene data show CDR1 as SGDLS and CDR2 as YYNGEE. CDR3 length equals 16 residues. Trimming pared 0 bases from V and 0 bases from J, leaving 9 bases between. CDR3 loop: CASSVDRIANTGELFF. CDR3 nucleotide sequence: TGTGCCAGCAGCGTAGACAGGATCGCGAACACCGGGGAGCTGTTTTTT.

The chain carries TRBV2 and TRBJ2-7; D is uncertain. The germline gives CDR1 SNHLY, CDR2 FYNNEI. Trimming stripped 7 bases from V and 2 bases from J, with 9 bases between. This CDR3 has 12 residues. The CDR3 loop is CASTPYPYEQYF. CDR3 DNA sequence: TGTGCCAGCACTCCTTACCCCTACGAGCAGTACTTC. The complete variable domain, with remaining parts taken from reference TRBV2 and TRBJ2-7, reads EPEVTQTPSHQVTQMGQEVILRCVPISNHLYFYWYRQILGQKVEFLVSFYNNEISEKSEIFDDQFSVERPDGSNFTLKIRSTKLEDSAMYFCASTPYPYEQYFGPGTRLTVT.

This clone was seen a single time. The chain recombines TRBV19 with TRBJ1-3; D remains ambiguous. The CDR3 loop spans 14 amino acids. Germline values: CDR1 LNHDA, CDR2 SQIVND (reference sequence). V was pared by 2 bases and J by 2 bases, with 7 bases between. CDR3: CASSIRQAGNTIYF. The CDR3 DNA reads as TGTGCCAGTAGTATACGGCAGGCTGGAAACACCATATATTTT.

The CDR3 nucleotides read TGTGCCAGCAGCTTGCCCGGGGGACTAGCGGGAATGGGGGAGCAGTTCTTC. The encoded protein is CASSLPGGLAGMGEQFF. This chain links TRBV5-4 with TRBJ2-1, with TRBD2 identical over 13 bases. Germline V gene data show CDR1 as SGHNT and CDR2 as YYREEE (reference sequence). CDR3 size: 17 residues. V gave up 1 base and J gave up 10 bases; unmatched junction bases: 11.

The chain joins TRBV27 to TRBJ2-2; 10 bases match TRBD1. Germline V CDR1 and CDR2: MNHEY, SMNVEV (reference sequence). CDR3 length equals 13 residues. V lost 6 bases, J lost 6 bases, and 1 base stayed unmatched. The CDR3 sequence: CASSDRGPGELFF. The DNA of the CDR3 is TGTGCCAGCAGCGACAGGGGGCCCGGGGAGCTGTTTTTT.

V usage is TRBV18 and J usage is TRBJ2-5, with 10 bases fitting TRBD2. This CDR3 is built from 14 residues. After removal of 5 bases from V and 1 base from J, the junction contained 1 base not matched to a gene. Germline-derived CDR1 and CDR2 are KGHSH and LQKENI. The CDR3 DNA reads TGTGCCAGCTCAACTAGCGGGGCCCAAGAGACCCAGTACTTC. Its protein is CASSTSGAQETQYF.

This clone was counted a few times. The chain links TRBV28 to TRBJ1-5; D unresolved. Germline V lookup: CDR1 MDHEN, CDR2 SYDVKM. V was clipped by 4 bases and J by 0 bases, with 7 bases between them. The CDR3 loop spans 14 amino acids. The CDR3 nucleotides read TGTGCCAGCAGTTCGGAATTTAGCAATCAGCCCCAGCATTTT. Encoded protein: CASSSEFSNQPQHF.

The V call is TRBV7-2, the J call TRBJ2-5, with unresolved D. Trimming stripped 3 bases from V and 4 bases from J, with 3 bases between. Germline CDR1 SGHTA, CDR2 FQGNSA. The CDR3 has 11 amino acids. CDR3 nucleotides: TGTGCCAGCAGCTTTACAGAGACCCAGTACTTC. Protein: CASSFTETQYF.

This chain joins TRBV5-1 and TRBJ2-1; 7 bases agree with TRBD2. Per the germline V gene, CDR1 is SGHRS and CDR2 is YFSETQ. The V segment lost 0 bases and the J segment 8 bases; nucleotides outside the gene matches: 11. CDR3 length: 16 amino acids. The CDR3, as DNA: TGCGCCAGCAGCTTGGCCCTGGGGAGGGTGGTCTATGAGCAGTTCTTC. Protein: CASSLALGRVVYEQFF.

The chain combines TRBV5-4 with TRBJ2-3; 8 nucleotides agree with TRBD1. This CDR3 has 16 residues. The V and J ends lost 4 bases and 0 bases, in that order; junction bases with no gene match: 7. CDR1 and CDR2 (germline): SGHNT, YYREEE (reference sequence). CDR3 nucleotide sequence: TGTGCCAGCAGCGGACAGGGTGACCTTAGCACAGATACGCAGTATTTT. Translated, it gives CASSGQGDLSTDTQYF.

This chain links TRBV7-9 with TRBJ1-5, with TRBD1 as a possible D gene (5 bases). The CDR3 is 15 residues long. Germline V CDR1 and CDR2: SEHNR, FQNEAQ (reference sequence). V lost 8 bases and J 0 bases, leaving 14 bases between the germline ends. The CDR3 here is CASSKQEDSNQPQHF. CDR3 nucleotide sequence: TGTGCCAGCTCCAAACAGGAGGATAGCAATCAGCCCCAGCATTTT.

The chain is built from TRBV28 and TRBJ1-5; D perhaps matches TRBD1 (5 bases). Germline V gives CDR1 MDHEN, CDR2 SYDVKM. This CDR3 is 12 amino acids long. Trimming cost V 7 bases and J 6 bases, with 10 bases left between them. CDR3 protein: CASNWGGQPQHF. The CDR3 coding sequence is TGTGCCAGCAATTGGGGGGGTCAGCCCCAGCATTTT. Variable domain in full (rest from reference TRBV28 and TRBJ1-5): DVKVTQSSRYLVKRTGEKVFLECVQDMDHENMFWYRQDPGLGLRLIYFSYDVKMKEKGDIPEGYSVSREKKERFSLILESASTNQTSMYLCASNWGGQPQHFGDGTRLSIL.

CDR3 sequence (DNA): TGTGCCAGCAGTGGATATGTGTCTGGGGCCAACGTCCTGACTTTC. Encoded protein: CASSGYVSGANVLTF. This sequence joins TRBV6-2 or TRBV6-3 and TRBJ2-6; the D is unclear. Trimming took 5 bases from V and 1 from J, leaving 9 bases between them. The CDR3 extends over 15 amino acids. Germline V CDR1 and CDR2: MNHEY, SVGEGT.

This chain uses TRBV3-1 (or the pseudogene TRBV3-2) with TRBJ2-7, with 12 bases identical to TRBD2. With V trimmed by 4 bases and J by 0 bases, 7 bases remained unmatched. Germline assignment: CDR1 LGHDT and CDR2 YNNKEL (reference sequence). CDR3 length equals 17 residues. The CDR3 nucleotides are TGTGCCAGCAGCCTCCTTTCGACTAGCGGGAGCTCCTACGAGCAGTACTTC. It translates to CASSLLSTSGSSYEQYF.

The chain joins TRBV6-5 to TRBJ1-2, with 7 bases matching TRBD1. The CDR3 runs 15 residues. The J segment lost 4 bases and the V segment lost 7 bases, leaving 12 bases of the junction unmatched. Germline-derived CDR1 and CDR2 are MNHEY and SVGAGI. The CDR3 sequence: CASTRQGMPPYGYTF. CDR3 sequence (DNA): TGTGCCAGCACCAGACAGGGTATGCCGCCCTATGGCTACACCTTC.

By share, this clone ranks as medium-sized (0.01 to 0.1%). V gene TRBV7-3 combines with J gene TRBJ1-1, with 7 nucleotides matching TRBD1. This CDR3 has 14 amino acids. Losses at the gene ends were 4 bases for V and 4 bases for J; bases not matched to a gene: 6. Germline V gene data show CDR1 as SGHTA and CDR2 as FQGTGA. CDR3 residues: CASSSDDRATEAFF. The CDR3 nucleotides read TGTGCCAGCAGCTCCGACGACAGGGCCACTGAAGCTTTCTTT.

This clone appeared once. The CDR3 DNA sequence: TGTGCCAGCAGCTGGGACTCTAGCACAGATACGCAGTATTTT. Residues: CASSWDSSTDTQYF. The V gene is TRBV7-2, the J gene TRBJ2-3, with D maybe TRBD2 (6 bases). This CDR3 has 14 residues. Trimming cost V 4 bases and J 0 bases, with 8 bases left between them. The germline gives CDR1 SGHTA, CDR2 FQGNSA.

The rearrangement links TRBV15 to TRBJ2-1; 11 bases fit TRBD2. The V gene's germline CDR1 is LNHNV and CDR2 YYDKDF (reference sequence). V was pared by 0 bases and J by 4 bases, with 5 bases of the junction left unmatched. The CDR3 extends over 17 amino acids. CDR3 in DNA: TGTGCCACCAGCAGAGAAGAGGCTAGCGGGAGGTACAATGAGCAGTTCTTC. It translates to CATSREEASGRYNEQFF.

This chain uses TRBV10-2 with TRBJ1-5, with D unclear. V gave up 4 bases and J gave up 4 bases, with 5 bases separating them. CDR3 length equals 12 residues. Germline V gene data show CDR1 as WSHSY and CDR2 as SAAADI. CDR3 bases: TGCGCCAGCAGTGGAGGGAATCAGCCCCAGCATTTT. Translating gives CASSGGNQPQHF.

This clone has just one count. The CDR3 DNA reads as TGTGCCTGGAGTGCCTGGGACACTAACTATGGCTACACCTTC. Its protein is CAWSAWDTNYGYTF. V usage is TRBV30 and J usage is TRBJ1-2; perhaps TRBD1 as D (6 bases). The CDR3 is 14 amino acids. The germline V gene has CDR1 GTSNPN and CDR2 SVGIG (reference sequence). V lost 1 base to trimming and J lost 0 bases, with 9 bases between them.

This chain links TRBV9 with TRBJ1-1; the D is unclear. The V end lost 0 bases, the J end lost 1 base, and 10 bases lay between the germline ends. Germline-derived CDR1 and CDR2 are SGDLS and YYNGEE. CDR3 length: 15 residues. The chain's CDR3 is CASSVAPSANTEAFF. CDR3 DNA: TGTGCCAGCAGCGTAGCCCCCTCTGCGAACACTGAAGCTTTCTTT.

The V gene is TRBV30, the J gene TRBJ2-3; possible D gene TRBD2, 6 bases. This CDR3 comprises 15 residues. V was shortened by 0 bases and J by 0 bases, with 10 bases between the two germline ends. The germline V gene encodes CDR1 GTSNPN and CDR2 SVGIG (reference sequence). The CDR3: CAWSVAGMSTDTQYF. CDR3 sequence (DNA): TGTGCCTGGAGTGTTGCGGGGATGAGCACAGATACGCAGTATTTT.

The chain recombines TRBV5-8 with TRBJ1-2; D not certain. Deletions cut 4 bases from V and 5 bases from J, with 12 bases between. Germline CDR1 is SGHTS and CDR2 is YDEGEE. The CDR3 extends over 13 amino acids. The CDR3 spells CASSRVRGYGYTF. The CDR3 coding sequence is TGTGCCAGCAGCCGAGTAAGAGGGTATGGCTACACCTTC.

As DNA, the CDR3 is TGTGCCACCAGTGATAAGGACAGGTGCTATGGCTACACCTTC. This sequence encodes CATSDKDRCYGYTF. V gene TRBV24-1 combines with J gene TRBJ1-2, with 7 bases identical to TRBD1. The J segment lost 4 bases and the V segment lost 3 bases, leaving 4 bases of the junction unmatched. CDR1 is KGHDR and CDR2 is SFDVKD in the germline V gene. The CDR3 contains 14 residues.

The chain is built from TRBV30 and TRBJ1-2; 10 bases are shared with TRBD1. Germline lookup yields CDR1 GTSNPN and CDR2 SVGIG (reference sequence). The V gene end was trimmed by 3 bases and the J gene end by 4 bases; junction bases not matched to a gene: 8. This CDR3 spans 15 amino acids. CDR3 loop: CAWSPRWTGGYGYTF. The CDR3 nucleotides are TGTGCCTGGAGCCCCCGTTGGACAGGGGGCTATGGCTACACCTTC.

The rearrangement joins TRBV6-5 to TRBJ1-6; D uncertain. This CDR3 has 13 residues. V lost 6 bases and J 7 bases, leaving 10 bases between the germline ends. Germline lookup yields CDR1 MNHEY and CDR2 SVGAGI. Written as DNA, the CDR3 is TGTGCCAGCAGAGAGCCAGGCAATTCACCCCTCCACTTT. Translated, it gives CASREPGNSPLHF.

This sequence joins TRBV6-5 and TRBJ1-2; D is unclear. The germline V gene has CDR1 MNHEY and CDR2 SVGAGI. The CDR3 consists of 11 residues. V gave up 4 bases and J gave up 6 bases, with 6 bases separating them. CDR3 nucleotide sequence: TGTGCCAGCAGTTCCCAGAATGGCTACACCTTC. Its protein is CASSSQNGYTF.